One and the same sample provided the 24 T cell receptor beta chains below, sequenced in a study of blood T cell repertoires in COVID-19. Assay: immunoSEQ multiplex PCR; the TCRdb copy retains only in-frame clones and omits some. The data show approximately 20,000 clones, 85% to 90% seen once. Sequencing was carried out using peripheral blood. The receptors originated from an older man with acute or convalescent COVID-19.

The J gene is TRBJ2-5, the V gene TRBV21-1; the table assigns TRBD2, which was not confirmed against the DNA. TRBV21-1 is designated a pseudogene. The CDR3 loop spans 15 amino acids. CDR3 in amino acids: CASSKALAGGETQYF. The CDR3 coding sequence is TGTGCCAGCAGCAAAGCTCTAGCGGGAGGTGAGACCCAGTACTTC.

J is TRBJ1-4 and V is TRBV18; 11 nucleotides match TRBD1. V lost 3 bases to trimming and J lost 5 bases; unmatched junction nucleotides: 5. This CDR3 comprises 16 residues. The V gene's germline CDR1 is KGHSH and CDR2 LQKENI. The CDR3 reads CASSPGQGVENEKLFF. In DNA, the CDR3 is TGTGCCAGCTCACCGGGACAGGGGGTGGAAAATGAAAAACTGTTTTTT.

The chain recombines TRBV27 with TRBJ2-5; 14 bases map to TRBD2. With 6 bases clipped from V and 5 bases from J, the junction kept 2 bases outside the gene matches. This CDR3 spans 14 amino acids. CDR1 MNHEY and CDR2 SMNVEV come from the germline V gene (reference sequence). CDR3 protein: CASSRLAGGETQYF. For the CDR3, the DNA is TGTGCCAGCAGCCGACTAGCGGGAGGGGAGACCCAGTACTTC.

The rearrangement joins TRBV28 to TRBJ2-3; 12 bases line up with TRBD1. This CDR3 spans 16 amino acids. J was trimmed by 5 bases and V by 2 bases; bases with no gene match: 5. Germline values: CDR1 MDHEN, CDR2 SYDVKM. CDR3 nucleotide sequence: TGTGCCAGCAGTTTAGGGACAGGGGGCTTGGTAGATACGCAGTATTTT. Translating it yields CASSLGTGGLVDTQYF.

The J gene is TRBJ2-4, the V gene TRBV28; 7 bases match TRBD2. J was trimmed by 0 bases and V by 6 bases; bases with no gene match: 11. CDR1 is MDHEN, CDR2 SYDVKM, per germline. The CDR3 totals 17 residues. The CDR3 loop reads CASSPSSGAAAKNIQYF. The CDR3 DNA follows: TGTGCCAGCAGCCCCTCTAGCGGAGCCGCAGCCAAAAACATTCAGTACTTC.

The chain joins TRBV7-3 to TRBJ1-1; tentative D call: TRBD1 (5 bases). V was shortened by 2 bases and J by 5 bases, with 12 bases between the two germline ends. The CDR3 consists of 14 residues. Germline loops: CDR1 SGHTA, CDR2 FQGTGA. CDR3 sequence reads: CASSLAGPGTEAFF. The CDR3 DNA follows: TGTGCCAGCAGCTTAGCAGGGCCAGGGACTGAAGCTTTCTTT. Full variable domain (outside the CDR3, taken from reference TRBV7-3 and TRBJ1-1): GAGVSQTPSNKVTEKGKYVELRCDPISGHTALYWYRQSLGQGPEFLIYFQGTGAADDSGLPNDRFFAVRPEGSVSTLKIQRTERGDSAVYLCASSLAGPGTEAFFGQGTRLTVV.

The chain employs TRBV5-5 and TRBJ1-5, with TRBD1 matching over 7 bases. This CDR3 region has 15 residues. From germline, CDR1 is SGHKS and CDR2 YYEKEE (reference sequence). V shed 0 bases and J 4 bases; nucleotides not matched to a gene: 4. The CDR3 DNA sequence: TGTGCCAGCAGCTTGGAAGGGGGCGCGAATCAGCCCCAGCATTTT. It translates to CASSLEGGANQPQHF.

The CDR3 loop is CASSPRDGRDGGSPLHF. DNA of the CDR3: TGTGCCAGCAGCCCTCGGGACGGCCGAGACGGAGGGTCACCCCTCCACTTT. The chain has TRBV9 and TRBJ1-6, with TRBD1 as a possible D gene (5 bases). The length of the CDR3 is 17 residues. Germline values: CDR1 SGDLS, CDR2 YYNGEE. Trimming took 4 bases from V and 10 from J, leaving 24 bases between them.

The genes are TRBV7-3 and TRBJ2-1; 8 bases are a match to TRBD1. This CDR3 comprises 16 residues. The germline gives CDR1 SGHTA, CDR2 FQGTGA. V lost 5 bases, J lost 2 bases, and 8 bases stayed unmatched. Written as DNA, the CDR3 is TGTGCCAGCAGCCCATTGGGACAGGAAGCCTACAATGAGCAGTTCTTC. The encoded protein is CASSPLGQEAYNEQFF.

This sequence joins TRBV29-1 and TRBJ2-1; D perhaps matches TRBD1 (6 bases). In germline, CDR1 is SQVTM, CDR2 ANQGSEA. CDR3 size: 12 residues. This CDR3 is CTGTLDYNEQFF. In DNA, the CDR3 is TGCACCGGGACACTGGACTACAATGAGCAGTTCTTC.

This sequence joins TRBV7-2 and TRBJ2-3, with D perhaps TRBD2 (6 bases). Germline CDR1 is SGHTA and CDR2 is FQGNSA. With 3 bases removed from V and 9 bases from J, the gap between germline ends came to 13 bases. This CDR3 has 13 residues. The CDR3 DNA reads as TGTGCCAGCAGCTTTACGGGACTCAACACGCAGTATTTT. As protein: CASSFTGLNTQYF.

This chain connects TRBV2 to TRBJ2-7; 8 bases fit TRBD1. V dropped 8 bases and J dropped 5; count of bases not matched to a gene: 8. Looked up from germline, CDR1 is SNHLY and CDR2 is FYNNEI. This CDR3 spans 13 amino acids. This chain's CDR3 is CASQRWTGNEQYF. Written as DNA, the CDR3 is TGTGCCAGCCAGCGCTGGACAGGGAACGAGCAGTACTTC.

V gene TRBV18 combines with J gene TRBJ2-7; TRBD2 aligns across 13 bases. The CDR3 consists of 19 residues. V shed 3 bases and J 5 bases; nucleotides not matched to a gene: 16. Germline loops: CDR1 KGHSH, CDR2 LQKENI. The DNA of the CDR3 is TGTGCCAGCTCACCTGACTCCCCTGGACTAGCGGGAGATAGTCACGAGCAGTACTTC. It codes for CASSPDSPGLAGDSHEQYF.

In DNA form, the CDR3 reads TGCAGCGTTAGGACTAGCGGGGTCTGGAATGAGCAGTTCTTC. Protein product: CSVRTSGVWNEQFF. The chain combines TRBV29-1 with TRBJ2-1, with 12 bases that match TRBD2. The CDR3 sequence is 14 residues long. The germline V gene has CDR1 SQVTM and CDR2 ANQGSEA. V lost 5 bases, J lost 7 bases, and 6 bases stayed unmatched.

The chain combines TRBV24-1 with TRBJ2-2; no firm D call. Trimming removed 2 bases from V and 0 bases from J, with 6 bases in between. The CDR3 runs to 15 residues. The germline CDR1 and CDR2 sequences are KGHDR and SFDVKD. In nucleotides, the CDR3 is TGTGCCACCAGTGATTCCGTATCGAACACCGGGGAGCTGTTTTTT. It translates to CATSDSVSNTGELFF.

The chain employs TRBV5-8 and TRBJ2-5, with D perhaps TRBD2 (5 bases). Germline-derived CDR1 and CDR2 are SGHTS and YDEGEE. V was shortened by 0 bases and J by 3 bases, with 6 bases between the two germline ends. The CDR3 has 13 amino acids. The DNA of the CDR3 is TGTGCCAGCAGCTTGGGGCGGGAAGAGACCCAGTACTTC. This translates into CASSLGREETQYF.

The chain carries TRBV5-4 and TRBJ2-7; 7 positions match TRBD1. CDR3 size: 13 residues. Germline assignment: CDR1 SGHNT and CDR2 YYREEE (reference sequence). V shed 4 bases, J shed 5 bases, and the junction held 6 bases outside the gene matches. The CDR3 sequence is CASSIPDRDEQYF. In DNA, the CDR3 is TGTGCCAGCAGCATACCCGACAGGGACGAGCAGTACTTC.

The CDR3 spells CASSPQGANTGELFF. CDR3 nucleotide sequence: TGCGCCAGCAGCCCACAGGGGGCAAACACCGGGGAGCTGTTTTTT. This rearrangement joins TRBV4-3 to TRBJ2-2; 9 bases match TRBD1. Per germline, CDR1 LGHNA and CDR2 YSLEER. CDR3 length: 15 amino acids. Trimming at V came to 4 bases and at J to 2 bases, leaving 2 bases not matched to a gene.

The chain uses TRBV11-2 and TRBJ2-1, with 8 bases identical to TRBD1. This CDR3 is 14 amino acids long. Germline loops: CDR1 SGHAT, CDR2 FQNNGV. With V trimmed by 1 base and J by 12 bases, 8 bases remained unmatched. CDR3 protein: CASSLVDRELGQFF. In DNA form, the CDR3 reads TGTGCCAGCAGCTTAGTGGACAGGGAACTCGGGCAGTTCTTC.

The CDR3 spells CASSPLELNTQYF. CDR3 in DNA: TGTGCCAGCAGTCCCCTCGAACTCAATACGCAGTATTTT. This chain joins TRBV6-7 and TRBJ2-3; D gene uncertain. TRBV6-7 is given ORF status, its function remaining uncertain. The CDR3 totals 13 residues. V lost 5 bases to trimming and J lost 7 bases, with 13 bases between them.

A single count supports this clone. The chain has TRBV14 and TRBJ2-5, with D unresolved. This CDR3 is built from 16 residues. The germline V gene has CDR1 SGHDN and CDR2 FVKESK. With 0 bases removed from V and 2 bases from J, the gap between germline ends came to 13 bases. CDR3 residues: CASSQDKRSHQETQYF. The CDR3 DNA sequence: TGTGCCAGCAGCCAAGATAAACGGAGTCATCAAGAGACCCAGTACTTC.

The CDR3 DNA reads as TGCAGCGTAGCCGTAGCAGGGTCCTACAATGAGCAGTTCTTC. Amino acids: CSVAVAGSYNEQFF. The chain carries TRBV29-1 and TRBJ2-1; TRBD1 is a possible D gene (5 bases). V lost 6 bases, J lost 1 base, and 13 bases lay in between. There are 14 residues in the CDR3. In germline, CDR1 is SQVTM, CDR2 ANQGSEA.

This clone was counted a few times. The genes are TRBV11-1 and TRBJ2-4; no definite D call. The V gene's germline CDR1 is SGHAT and CDR2 FQDESV (reference sequence). Trimming removed 2 bases from V and 0 bases from J, with 2 bases in between. This CDR3 comprises 13 residues. The CDR3 nucleotides read TGTGCCAGCAGCTTACTAGCCAAAAACATTCAGTACTTC. Translation: CASSLLAKNIQYF.

The chain carries TRBV3-1 (or the pseudogene TRBV3-2) and TRBJ2-2; D is possibly TRBD1 (6 bases). The CDR3 extends over 22 amino acids. CDR1 LGHDT and CDR2 YNNKEL come from the germline V gene (reference sequence). The V end lost 0 bases, the J end lost 0 bases, and 26 bases lay between the germline ends. The CDR3 DNA is TGTGCCAGCAGCCAAGATGATTCGGGACATCGGAATCCTTGCGCGAACACCGGGGAGCTGTTTTTT. Translated, it gives CASSQDDSGHRNPCANTGELFF.